The source of this T cell receptor beta chain is a study of T cell responses to AZD1222 COVID-19 vaccine. Whole-study findings and limits: Baseline serostatus was positive in only six or seven AZD1222 recipients. Females made up more of the donors, who were largely white British, and clonal diversity may have come out too low. Among vaccine-associated CD4 TCRs, coverage spanned spike, with dominance at 160-218 and 743-854. Repertoire sampling happened only post peak T cell response.

The CDR3 totals 15 residues. V lost 0 bases, J lost 1 base, and 10 bases lay in between. Germline V lookup: CDR1 SGHKS, CDR2 YYEKEE (reference sequence). Points on this clone: Its antigen remains unidentified.

Assay used: immunoSEQ multiplex PCR; TCRdb lists only in-frame clones, some missing. In the table there are roughly 190,000 clones, 85% to 95% of which are singletons. The source material was peripheral blood, sampled on day 0 of AZD1222 vaccination. The chain joins TRBV5-5 to TRBJ1-1; D is undetermined. This TCR was recovered from an adult in good health. CDR3 coding DNA: TGTGCCAGCAGCTTGGCCGACCGGGGGAACACTGAAGCTTTCTTT. It yields the protein CASSLADRGNTEAFF.